These 26 T cell receptor beta chains were sequenced from one sample in a study of blood T cells in healthy people across ages. Primers used in a second PCR of about 7 to 11 cycles were a sample-barcoded 5' primer and a J-beta primer mix. TCRdb re-called the 5' RACE reads through MiXCR, storing one row per CDR3 protein. This sample carries 950,000 to 1,200,000 distinct CDR3 sequences, about two fifths of them seen once, and the ten largest clones take around 13%. Sample: blood. Receptor source: a man between 18 and 29 years old in good health.

The chain joins TRBV18 to TRBJ2-3; D is possibly TRBD2 (6 bases). The V and J ends lost 2 bases and 2 bases respectively, with 11 bases between them. This CDR3 contains 15 residues. Germline V gives CDR1 KGHSH, CDR2 LQKENI. The CDR3 sequence: CASSPFLDYTDTQYF. CDR3 nucleotide sequence: TGTGCCAGCTCACCATTTTTGGACTACACAGATACGCAGTATTTT.

This clonotype was counted between two and nine times. This chain joins TRBV4-1 and TRBJ2-5; possible D gene TRBD2, 6 bases. Trimming took 4 bases from V and 0 from J, leaving 15 bases between them. The CDR3 is made up of 16 amino acids. Germline V gives CDR1 MGHRA, CDR2 YSYEKL. CDR3 residues: CASSRLGTLYQETQYF. Here the CDR3 DNA reads TGCGCCAGCAGCCGACTCGGGACTCTGTACCAAGAGACCCAGTACTTC.

The J gene is TRBJ2-3, the V gene TRBV5-6; 10 bases fit TRBD2. The ends lost 3 bases at V and 2 bases at J; junction bases unmatched: 9. The CDR3 covers 17 residues. Germline CDR1 reads SGHDT; CDR2 reads YYEEEE. CDR3 sequence: CASSSENLAGDTDTQYF. CDR3 nucleotide sequence: TGTGCCAGCAGCTCCGAAAACCTAGCGGGGGACACAGATACGCAGTATTTT.

On this clonotype: Compared with germline, one end of the junction differs, possibly owing to a read error. This chain joins TRBV4-2 and TRBJ2-3, with D possibly TRBD1 on 5 matching bases. CDR3 length: 16 residues. Germline V gives CDR1 LGHNA, CDR2 YNFKEQ. The CDR3 sequence: CVSSHPSVGRTDTQYF. CDR3 sequence (DNA): TGTGTCAGCAGCCACCCTAGTGTGGGGCGAACAGATACGCAGTATTTT.

The chain links TRBV5-6 to TRBJ2-1; D is perhaps TRBD1 (6 bases). Trimming pared 4 bases from V and 6 bases from J, leaving 14 bases between. The CDR3 extends over 14 amino acids. Germline V gives CDR1 SGHDT, CDR2 YYEEEE. CDR3 nucleotide sequence: TGTGCCAGCAGCGCTCCTCTCAGGGGCAATGAGCAGTTCTTC. Protein: CASSAPLRGNEQFF.

The chain recombines TRBV4-2 with TRBJ2-7; the D gene is possibly TRBD1 (6 bases). The J call may be in error: the DNA end matches TRBJ2-5 better. Per the germline V gene, CDR1 is LGHNA and CDR2 is YNFKEQ. This CDR3 spans 13 amino acids. The CDR3 is CASSEIDRETQYF. Written as DNA, the CDR3 is TGTGCCAGCAGCGAAATTGACAGGGAGACCCAGTACTTC.

This clonotype was counted only a few times. The V call is TRBV7-2, the J call TRBJ2-5, with D possibly matching TRBD2 (6 bases). The J call may not be correct, given that the DNA end is closer to TRBJ2-4. The CDR3 covers 14 residues. Germline V gene data show CDR1 as SGHTA and CDR2 as FQGNSA. The CDR3 protein is CASSFGDGGNIQYF. The CDR3 coding sequence is TGTGCCAGCAGCTTCGGAGACGGGGGAAACATTCAGTACTTC.

With respect to this clonotype: At one end the junction does not follow the germline gene, possibly because of a read error. The genes are TRBV20-1 and TRBJ1-2; D is possibly TRBD1 (5 bases). Germline V gives CDR1 DFQATT, CDR2 SNEGSKA (reference sequence). The CDR3 is made up of 13 amino acids. CDR3 amino acids: CSAREGVVYGYIF. As DNA, the CDR3 is TGCAGTGCTAGAGAGGGGGTTGTCTATGGCTACATCTTC.

The J gene is TRBJ2-6, the V gene TRBV6-2 or TRBV6-3; D gene unclear. Per the germline V gene, CDR1 is MNHEY and CDR2 is SVGEGT. The CDR3 contains 18 residues. The V and J ends lost 3 bases and 4 bases respectively, with 19 bases between them. The CDR3, as DNA: TGTGCCAGCAGTTATTGGCACGGCGGCAAAAGCGGGGCCAACGTCCTGACTTTC. Its translation is CASSYWHGGKSGANVLTF.

The V call is TRBV6-6, the J call TRBJ1-5; weak D call: TRBD1 (6 bases). This CDR3 has 18 amino acids. V dropped 7 bases and J dropped 2 bases, with 24 bases sitting between them. Germline loops: CDR1 MNHNY, CDR2 SVGAGI (reference sequence). The CDR3 DNA is TGTGCCAGCAACCCAGTGGGGGGCAAGCGGGAAGGCAATCAGCCCCAGCATTTT. Translating it yields CASNPVGGKREGNQPQHF.

CDR3 nucleotides: TGTGCCAGCAGTTTTGCCGGAAAAACCTACAATGAGCAGTTCTTC. This encodes CASSFAGKTYNEQFF. This sequence joins TRBV12-3 or TRBV12-4 and TRBJ2-1, with D unresolved. V was trimmed by 3 bases and J by 2 bases, leaving 11 bases between them. This CDR3 contains 15 residues.

This clonotype was counted once. The chain uses TRBV20-1 and TRBJ1-4, with TRBD1 as a possible D gene (5 bases). The germline V gene encodes CDR1 DFQATT and CDR2 SNEGSKA (reference sequence). The CDR3 covers 14 residues. V was cut by 4 bases and J by 7 bases, with 16 bases left in between. As DNA, the CDR3 is TGCAGTGCTAATACTGCCTCGGGGGGTGAAAAACTGTTTTTT. Translating it yields CSANTASGGEKLFF.

V usage is TRBV6-6 and J usage is TRBJ1-5; the match to TRBD1 covers 9 bases. CDR3 size: 15 residues. Germline CDR1 MNHNY, CDR2 SVGAGI (reference sequence). J lost 4 bases, V lost 6 bases, and 7 bases had no gene match. This CDR3 reads CASRSTGGPNQPQHF. DNA for the CDR3: TGTGCCAGCAGGTCGACAGGGGGACCGAATCAGCCCCAGCATTTT.

The V gene is TRBV6-2 or TRBV6-3, the J gene TRBJ2-7, with a tentative D call TRBD1 (6 bases). The CDR3 length is 14 residues. Between the trimmed V and J ends, which lost 11 bases and 1 base, there was a span of 18 bases. The germline CDR1 and CDR2 sequences are MNHEY and SVGEGT. The CDR3 DNA reads TGTGCCGGCATGTGGAGGACAGAGTCCTACGAGCAGTACTTC. Amino acids: CAGMWRTESYEQYF.

This rearrangement joins TRBV3-1 to TRBJ1-4; D uncertain. The CDR3 length is 15 residues. Trimming left V 4 bases short and J 9 bases short, with 18 bases between. Germline CDR1 reads LGHDT; CDR2 reads YNNKEL (reference sequence). DNA for the CDR3: TGTGCCAGCAGCCTAACCACAGAAACCCGGCAAAAACTGTTTTTT. Translation: CASSLTTETRQKLFF.

The chain employs TRBV4-1 and TRBJ1-2; D is unresolved. The CDR3 totals 15 residues. CDR1 is MGHRA, CDR2 YSYEKL, per germline. Deletions cut 1 base from V and 3 bases from J, with 12 bases between. CDR3 residues: CASSQVTSEDYGYTF. CDR3 nucleotides: TGCGCCAGCAGCCAAGTAACCAGCGAAGACTATGGCTACACCTTC.

This clonotype occurred a few times. CDR3 sequence: CASSRQLKTGDIQETQYF. CDR3 DNA sequence: TGTGCCAGCAGCCGCCAGCTTAAGACAGGGGATATCCAAGAGACCCAGTACTTC. This rearrangement joins TRBV7-9 to TRBJ2-5; 8 nucleotides match TRBD1. The CDR3 has 18 residues. V was clipped by 5 bases and J by 1 base; unmatched bases: 15. CDR1 SEHNR and CDR2 FQNEAQ come from the germline V gene (reference sequence).

In regard to this clonotype: One end of the junction does not line up with germline, which may come from a read error. The V call is TRBV12-3 or TRBV12-4, the J call TRBJ2-3; D may be TRBD1 (6 bases). The CDR3 totals 14 residues. Here the CDR3 reads CASSLGSGADAQYF. CDR3 nucleotides: TGTGCCAGCAGTTTAGGGTCAGGGGCAGATGCGCAGTATTTT.

This chain joins TRBV24-1 and TRBJ1-5, with no clear D. The germline V and J ends were trimmed by 3 bases and 3 bases, with 8 bases remaining between them. The germline gives CDR1 KGHDR, CDR2 SFDVKD. CDR3 length: 14 residues. CDR3: CATSDGGVNQPQHF. Written as DNA, the CDR3 is TGTGCCACCAGTGATGGTGGAGTCAATCAGCCCCAGCATTTT.

This clonotype was detected a few times. This chain connects TRBV12-3 or TRBV12-4 to TRBJ1-4; D is undetermined. The CDR3 extends over 15 amino acids. The V gene lost 5 bases and the J gene lost 2 bases, with 12 bases spanning the gap. CDR3 protein: CASSTTTATNEKLFF. The CDR3 bases are TGTGCCAGCAGTACGACGACGGCGACTAATGAAAAACTGTTTTTT.

This chain links TRBV9 with TRBJ2-2, with D possibly being TRBD2 (6 bases). From germline, CDR1 is SGDLS and CDR2 YYNGEE. The V end was cut by 6 bases, the J end by 1 base, with 10 bases between. The CDR3 spans 14 residues. This CDR3 is CASTGGVNTGELFF. In DNA, the CDR3 is TGTGCCAGCACCGGAGGGGTGAACACCGGGGAGCTGTTTTTT.

The genes are TRBV10-3 and TRBJ1-5; D is uncertain. The CDR3 runs to 15 residues. Looked up from germline, CDR1 is ENHRY and CDR2 is SYGVKD. Trimming removed 5 bases from V and 7 bases from J, with 18 bases in between. The chain's CDR3 is CAISPVASSRQPQHF. CDR3 in DNA: TGTGCCATCAGTCCGGTGGCAAGTTCGCGGCAGCCCCAGCATTTT.

V and J are TRBV4-2 and TRBJ2-3, with D unresolved. Deletions cut 4 bases from V and 0 bases from J, with 11 bases between. CDR3 size: 15 residues. Germline assignment: CDR1 LGHNA and CDR2 YNFKEQ. CDR3 sequence: CASSLPKSSTDTQYF. The CDR3 DNA reads TGTGCCAGCAGCCTGCCGAAGTCTAGCACAGATACGCAGTATTTT.

This clonotype was observed many times. The genes are TRBV20-1 and TRBJ2-3; either TRBD1 or TRBD2 may supply D (6 bases each). The V end was cut by 0 bases, the J end by 2 bases, with 18 bases between. Per the germline V gene, CDR1 is DFQATT and CDR2 is SNEGSKA (reference sequence). The CDR3 is 17 amino acids. In nucleotides, the CDR3 is TGCAGTGCTAGAGAAGGCGCCCGGGGGCAAATCACAGATACGCAGTATTTT. It specifies CSAREGARGQITDTQYF.

This chain uses TRBV20-1 with TRBJ2-1, with 9 positions matching TRBD2. Germline lookup yields CDR1 DFQATT and CDR2 SNEGSKA (reference sequence). CDR3 length: 15 residues. Germline trimming cut 5 bases from V and 7 bases from J; bases unmatched to any gene: 12. The CDR3 DNA reads TGCAGTGCTGACCCGGGACTAGCAATAAGGAATGAGCAGTTCTTC. Its protein is CSADPGLAIRNEQFF.

A few counts support this clonotype. The DNA of the CDR3 is TGTGCCACCAGCAGAGACCTAGATACGCAGTATTTT. As protein: CATSRDLDTQYF. V usage is TRBV15 and J usage is TRBJ2-3; D is undetermined. The CDR3 consists of 12 residues. The V end was cut by 0 bases, the J end by 5 bases, with 3 bases between. The germline V gene has CDR1 LNHNV and CDR2 YYDKDF (reference sequence). The whole variable domain, filled in from reference TRBV15 and TRBJ2-3, reads DAMVIQNPRYQVTQFGKPVTLSCSQTLNHNVMYWYQQKSSQAPKLLFHYYDKDFNNEADTPDNFQSRRPNTSFCFLDIRSPGLGDTAMYLCATSRDLDTQYFGPGTRLTVL.